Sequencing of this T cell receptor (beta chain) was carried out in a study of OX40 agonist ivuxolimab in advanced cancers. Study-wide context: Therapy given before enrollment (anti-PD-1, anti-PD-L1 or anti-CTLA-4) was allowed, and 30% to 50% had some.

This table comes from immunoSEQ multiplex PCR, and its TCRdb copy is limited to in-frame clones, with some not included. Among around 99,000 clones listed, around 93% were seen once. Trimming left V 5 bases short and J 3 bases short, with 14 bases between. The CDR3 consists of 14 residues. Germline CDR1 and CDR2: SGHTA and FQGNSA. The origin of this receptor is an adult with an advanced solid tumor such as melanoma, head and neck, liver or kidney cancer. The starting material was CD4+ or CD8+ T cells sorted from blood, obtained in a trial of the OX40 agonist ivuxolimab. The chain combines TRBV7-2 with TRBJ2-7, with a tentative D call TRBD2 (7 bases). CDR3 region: CASSRWEGVYEQYF. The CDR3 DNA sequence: TGTGCCAGCAGCCGGTGGGAGGGGGTCTACGAGCAGTACTTC.